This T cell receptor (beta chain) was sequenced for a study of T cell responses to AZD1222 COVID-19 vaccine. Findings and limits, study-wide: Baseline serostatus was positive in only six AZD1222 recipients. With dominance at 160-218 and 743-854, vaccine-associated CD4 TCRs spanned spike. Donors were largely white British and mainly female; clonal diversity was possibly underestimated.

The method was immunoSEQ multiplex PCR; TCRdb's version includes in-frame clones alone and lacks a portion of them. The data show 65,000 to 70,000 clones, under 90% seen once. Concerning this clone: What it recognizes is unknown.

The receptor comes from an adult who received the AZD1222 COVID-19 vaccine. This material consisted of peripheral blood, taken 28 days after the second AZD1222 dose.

The CDR3 region has the DNA TGCGCCAGCAGCCAAGCTTCAAGAAACACCATATATTTT. The encoded protein is CASSQASRNTIYF. V usage is TRBV4-1 and J usage is TRBJ1-3; D is unresolved. Germline CDR1 MGHRA, CDR2 YSYEKL. Trimming shortened V by 1 base and J by 5 bases, and 6 bases separated the two germline ends. The CDR3 is 13 amino acids.